A single sample is the source of the 19 T cell receptor beta chains below, sequenced in a study of blood T cell repertoires in COVID-19. Sequenced by immunoSEQ multiplex PCR; TCRdb stores in-frame clones only, minus some. There are about 69,000 clones in the sample; over 75% occur only once, and around 3% lies in the top ten. Sequencing used peripheral blood. These receptor sequences come from a man at least 80 years old with acute or convalescent COVID-19.

V gene TRBV12-5 combines with J gene TRBJ1-2; D remains unclear. Germline CDR1 reads LGHNT; CDR2 reads FRNRAP. There are 12 residues in the CDR3. The V and J ends lost 1 base and 6 bases respectively, with 6 bases between them. This chain's CDR3 is CASGLGTDGYTF. CDR3 sequence (DNA): TGTGCTAGTGGTTTGGGCACGGATGGCTACACCTTC.

V usage is TRBV15 and J usage is TRBJ1-6, with D perhaps TRBD1 (6 bases). The CDR3 sequence is 14 residues long. V lost 2 bases to trimming and J lost 10 bases, with 12 bases between them. Germline V gene lookup returns CDR1 LNHNV and CDR2 YYDKDF (reference sequence). CDR3 sequence (DNA): TGTGCCACCAGCAGACAGGGGATAGGATCACCCCTCCACTTT. It specifies CATSRQGIGSPLHF.

DNA for the CDR3: TGTGCCACCAGTGGCAGGGGACGGGGCTCAGGATATAGCAATCAGCCCCAGCATTTT. This codes for CATSGRGRGSGYSNQPQHF. This chain connects TRBV24-1 to TRBJ1-5, with a possible D match to TRBD1 (6 bases). Germline V gene data show CDR1 as KGHDR and CDR2 as SFDVKD. The CDR3 contains 19 residues. Trimming shortened V by 5 bases and J by 0 bases, and 22 bases separated the two germline ends.

This clone has only a few counts. V usage is TRBV11-3 and J usage is TRBJ2-4, with a tentative D call TRBD1 (6 bases). Germline values: CDR1 SGHNT, CDR2 YENEEA. V was shortened by 5 bases and J by 0 bases, with 11 bases between the two germline ends. This CDR3 contains 15 residues. CDR3 sequence (DNA): TGTGCCAGCAGCAAGGGACACTCAGCCAAAAACATTCAGTACTTC. Translating gives CASSKGHSAKNIQYF.

This rearrangement joins TRBV6-2 or TRBV6-3 to TRBJ1-5; possible D gene TRBD1, 6 bases. The CDR3 is 14 amino acids. V was shortened by 5 bases and J by 6 bases, with 14 bases between the two germline ends. Germline assignment: CDR1 MNHEY and CDR2 SVGEGT. CDR3 in amino acids: CASSQRGSPQPQHF. DNA of the CDR3: TGTGCCAGCAGTCAAAGGGGGTCTCCTCAGCCCCAGCATTTT.

CDR3 amino acids: CASRTGQGTYEQYF. In nucleotides, the CDR3 is TGCGCCAGCAGAACGGGACAGGGGACCTACGAGCAGTACTTC. V and J are TRBV5-1 and TRBJ2-7, with 10 bases lining up with TRBD1. Per germline, CDR1 SGHRS and CDR2 YFSETQ. V lost 5 bases to trimming and J lost 2 bases; unmatched junction nucleotides: 4. CDR3 length: 14 residues.

Note on this clone: The limits of the CDR3 on the DNA are not certain, so only TCRdb's listed CDR3 is given. The CDR3 sequence is CASTSGLAGHNEQFF. The V gene is TRBV19, the J gene TRBJ2-1; the table's D call, TRBD2, has no DNA check behind it. The CDR3 numbers 15 amino acids, ends counted. The germline V gene has CDR1 LNHDA and CDR2 SQIVND (reference sequence).

This clone was seen more than once but under ten times. The chain links TRBV25-1 to TRBJ1-6; TRBD1 agrees at 9 bases. CDR1 and CDR2 (germline): MGHDK, SYGVNS. With 3 bases clipped from V and 9 bases from J, the junction kept 6 bases outside the gene matches. This CDR3 comprises 15 residues. The CDR3: CASSESTGGSSPLHF. CDR3 sequence (DNA): TGTGCCAGCAGTGAGTCGACAGGGGGGTCTTCACCCCTCCACTTT. Variable domain in full (rest from reference TRBV25-1 and TRBJ1-6): EADIYQTPRYLVIGTGKKITLECSQTMGHDKMYWYQQDPGMELHLIHYSYGVNSTEKGDLSSESTVSRIRTEHFPLTLESARPSHTSQYLCASSESTGGSSPLHFGNGTRLTVT.

This clone was counted a single time. CDR3 region: CASSFTRHPSSYEQYF. The CDR3 DNA follows: TGTGCCAGCAGCTTCACCCGACACCCGAGCTCCTACGAGCAGTACTTC. The rearrangement uses TRBV11-3 and TRBJ2-7; D uncertain. V gave up 3 bases and J gave up 0 bases, with 15 bases separating them. The CDR3 is 16 amino acids. The germline V gene encodes CDR1 SGHNT and CDR2 YENEEA.

This chain uses TRBV29-1 with TRBJ1-1; TRBD1 matches 8 bases. The CDR3 has 14 amino acids. CDR1 SQVTM and CDR2 ANQGSEA come from the germline V gene. J gave up 1 base and V 3 bases, and 4 bases lay outside the gene matches. CDR3 bases: TGCAGCGTTGACAGGACAGGGCAGAACACTGAAGCTTTCTTT. As protein: CSVDRTGQNTEAFF. The full variable domain, in which reference TRBV29-1 and TRBJ1-1 provide the parts outside the CDR3, is SAVISQKPSRDICQRGTSLTIQCQVDSQVTMMFWYRQQPGQSLTLIATANQGSEATYESGFVIDKFPISRPNLTFSTLTVSNMSPEDSSIYLCSVDRTGQNTEAFFGQGTRLTVV.

The chain joins TRBV7-2 to TRBJ1-1, with 8 positions matching TRBD1. CDR3 length: 15 amino acids. The germline V gene has CDR1 SGHTA and CDR2 FQGNSA. Trimming removed 4 bases from V and 4 bases from J; junction bases left unmatched: 8. The CDR3 here is CASSSGQGNPTEAFF. The CDR3 DNA reads TGTGCCAGCAGCTCTGGACAGGGCAACCCCACTGAAGCTTTCTTT.

This sequence joins TRBV4-3 and TRBJ2-4; 7 nucleotides align to TRBD2. CDR1 and CDR2 (germline): LGHNA, YSLEER. The V segment lost 0 bases and the J segment 1 base; nucleotides outside the gene matches: 15. The CDR3 has 20 amino acids. The DNA of the CDR3 is TGCGCCAGCAGCCAAGATGGTGGGAAGGCTTGGGGAGGGGCCAAAAACATTCAGTACTTC. Amino acid sequence: CASSQDGGKAWGGAKNIQYF.

This clone was seen just once. The chain is built from TRBV24-1 and TRBJ1-1; 7 bases are a match to TRBD1. This CDR3 is built from 12 residues. CDR1 KGHDR and CDR2 SFDVKD come from the germline V gene. Trimming cost V 4 bases and J 11 bases; bases outside gene matches: 6. The CDR3 DNA is TGTGCCACCAGTGACGGACACAGGGGCGCTTTCTTT. It is translated as CATSDGHRGAFF.

J is TRBJ1-2 and V is TRBV10-3, with D possibly being TRBD1 (6 bases). The CDR3 loop spans 12 amino acids. CDR1 and CDR2 from the germline V gene are ENHRY and SYGVKD. Trimming shortened V by 6 bases and J by 8 bases, and 13 bases separated the two germline ends. CDR3 in amino acids: CAISRGSGGYTF. CDR3 coding DNA: TGTGCCATCAGCAGGGGAAGCGGCGGCTACACCTTC.

This chain uses TRBV9 with TRBJ2-1; 13 bases are a match to TRBD2. The germline V gene has CDR1 SGDLS and CDR2 YYNGEE. V trimming: 4 bases; J trimming: 9 bases; junction bases outside the gene matches: 10. The CDR3 covers 16 residues. CDR3 region: CASSPGLAGVTPEQFF. The CDR3 region has the DNA TGTGCCAGCAGCCCCGGACTAGCGGGAGTTACCCCTGAGCAGTTCTTC.

This sequence joins TRBV9 and TRBJ2-7, with D perhaps matching TRBD2 (5 bases). The CDR3 loop spans 15 amino acids. V lost 4 bases and J lost 0, with 14 bases in between. Germline V gene sequence: CDR1 SGDLS, CDR2 YYNGEE. The DNA for the CDR3 is TGTGCCAGCAGCCCTGCGGACTTCCCCTCCTACGAGCAGTACTTC. This sequence encodes CASSPADFPSYEQYF.

The chain carries TRBV5-1 and TRBJ1-2, with 11 bases identical to TRBD1. In germline, CDR1 is SGHRS, CDR2 YFSETQ. J lost 8 bases, V lost 5 bases, and 8 bases had no gene match. This CDR3 has 14 residues. CDR3: CASRAGTGGIGYTF. In DNA form, the CDR3 reads TGCGCCAGCAGAGCCGGGACAGGGGGTATAGGCTACACCTTC.

The genes are TRBV2 and TRBJ2-7, with a possible D match to TRBD2 (5 bases). This CDR3 region has 14 residues. Trimming stripped 4 bases from V and 3 bases from J, with 13 bases between. Germline lookup yields CDR1 SNHLY and CDR2 FYNNEI. The CDR3 DNA reads as TGTGCCAGCAGTGGGGAGTCGACGGGCTACGAGCAGTACTTC. It encodes CASSGESTGYEQYF. The full variable domain, its missing parts supplied by reference TRBV2 and TRBJ2-7, is EPEVTQTPSHQVTQMGQEVILRCVPISNHLYFYWYRQILGQKVEFLVSFYNNEISEKSEIFDDQFSVERPDGSNFTLKIRSTKLEDSAMYFCASSGESTGYEQYFGPGTRLTVT.

The chain uses TRBV10-2 and TRBJ1-5, with 9 bases identical to TRBD1. Germline CDR1 reads WSHSY; CDR2 reads SAAADI. With 4 bases clipped from V and 6 bases from J, the junction kept 13 bases outside the gene matches. CDR3 length equals 17 residues. The DNA of the CDR3 is TGCGCCAGCAGTGGAATTGACAGGGGGACGATCAGTCAGCCCCAGCATTTT. Translation: CASSGIDRGTISQPQHF.